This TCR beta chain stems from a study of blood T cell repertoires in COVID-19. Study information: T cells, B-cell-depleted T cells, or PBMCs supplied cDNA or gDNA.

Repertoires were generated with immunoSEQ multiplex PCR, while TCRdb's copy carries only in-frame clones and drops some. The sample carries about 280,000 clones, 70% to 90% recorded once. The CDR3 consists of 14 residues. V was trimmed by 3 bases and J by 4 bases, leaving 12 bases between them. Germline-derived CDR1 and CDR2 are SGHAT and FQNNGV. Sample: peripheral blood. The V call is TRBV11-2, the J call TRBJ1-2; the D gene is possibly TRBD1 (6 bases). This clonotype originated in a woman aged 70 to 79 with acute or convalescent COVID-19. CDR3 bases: TGTGCCAGCAGCTTGTCCCAGGGGTTCTATGGCTACACCTTC. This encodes CASSLSQGFYGYTF.